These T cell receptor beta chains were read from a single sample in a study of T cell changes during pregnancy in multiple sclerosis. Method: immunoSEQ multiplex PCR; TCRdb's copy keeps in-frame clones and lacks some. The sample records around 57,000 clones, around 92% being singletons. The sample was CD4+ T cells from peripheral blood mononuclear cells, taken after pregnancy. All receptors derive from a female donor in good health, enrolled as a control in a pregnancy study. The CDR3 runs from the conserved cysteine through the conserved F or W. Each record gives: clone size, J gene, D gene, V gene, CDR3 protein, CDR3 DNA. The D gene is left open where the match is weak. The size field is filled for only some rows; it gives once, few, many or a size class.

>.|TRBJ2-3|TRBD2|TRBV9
CASSRTSGGSTDTQYF
TGTGCCAGCAGCCGGACTAGCGGGGGGAGCACAGATACGCAGTATTTT
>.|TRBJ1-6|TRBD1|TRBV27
CASAIVGTGNSPLHF
TGTGCCAGCGCCATAGTGGGGACAGGGAATTCACCCCTCCACTTT
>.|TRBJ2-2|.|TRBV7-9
CASSLYRGANTGELFF
TGTGCCAGCAGCTTATACCGGGGGGCAAACACCGGGGAGCTGTTTTTT
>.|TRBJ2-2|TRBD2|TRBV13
CASSLSLGLVFTGELFF
TGTGCCAGCAGCTTAAGTTTGGGACTAGTGTTCACCGGGGAGCTGTTTTTT
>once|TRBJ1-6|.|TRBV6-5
CASTNGEGRKGPLHF
TGTGCCAGCACCAACGGGGAGGGGCGGAAAGGACCCCTCCACTTT
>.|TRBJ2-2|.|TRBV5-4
CASREQALNTGELFF
TGTGCCAGCAGGGAACAGGCTTTGAACACCGGGGAGCTGTTTTTT
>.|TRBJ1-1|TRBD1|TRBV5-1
CASSPQGGNTEAFF
TGCGCCAGCAGCCCACAGGGGGGGAACACTGAAGCTTTCTTT
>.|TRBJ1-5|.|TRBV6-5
CASSSNRDQPQHF
TGTGCCAGCAGCTCGAACCGGGATCAGCCCCAGCATTTT
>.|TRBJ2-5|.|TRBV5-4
CASSFRLVHGETQYF
TGTGCCAGCAGCTTTCGGTTGGTACACGGGGAGACCCAGTACTTC
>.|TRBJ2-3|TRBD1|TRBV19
CASTNDRATDTQYF
TGTGCCAGTACCAACGACAGGGCCACAGATACGCAGTATTTT
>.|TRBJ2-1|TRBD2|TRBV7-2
CASSLGRGTYNEQFF
TGTGCCAGCAGCTTAGGGCGGGGGACCTACAATGAGCAGTTCTTC
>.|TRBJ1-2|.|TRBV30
CAWSSRWATDYGYTF
TGTGCCTGGAGTTCAAGATGGGCTACGGACTATGGCTACACCTTC
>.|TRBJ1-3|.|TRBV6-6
CASSYGQPSSGNTIYF
TGTGCCAGCAGTTACGGACAGCCAAGCTCTGGAAACACCATATATTTT
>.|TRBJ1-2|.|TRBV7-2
CASSKQGVYGYTF
TGTGCCAGCAGTAAACAGGGAGTCTATGGCTACACCTTC
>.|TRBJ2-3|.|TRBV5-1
CASSATGIRTDTQYF
TGCGCCAGCAGCGCGACCGGGATCCGCACAGATACGCAGTATTTT
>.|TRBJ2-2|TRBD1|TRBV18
CASSPYRGDTGELFF
TGTGCCAGCTCACCATACAGGGGGGACACCGGGGAGCTGTTTTTT
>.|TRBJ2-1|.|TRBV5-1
CASSFDSNNEQFF
TGCGCCAGCAGCTTTGACTCTAACAATGAGCAGTTCTTC
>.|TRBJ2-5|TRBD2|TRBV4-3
CASSHPDSGGRETQYF
TGCGCCAGCAGCCACCCCGATAGCGGGGGGAGGGAGACCCAGTACTTC
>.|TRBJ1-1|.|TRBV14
CASSQDYNTEAFF
TGTGCCAGCAGCCAAGACTATAACACTGAAGCTTTCTTT
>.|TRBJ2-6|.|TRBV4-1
CASSSGSGANVLTF
TGCGCCAGCAGCTCAGGTTCGGGGGCCAACGTCCTGACTTTC
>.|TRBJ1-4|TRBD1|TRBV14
CASSPSLGQAQKLFF
TGTGCCAGCAGCCCCTCCCTGGGACAGGCGCAAAAACTGTTTTTT
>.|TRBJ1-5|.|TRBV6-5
CASRRNRVPNQPQHF
TGTGCCAGCAGGCGCAACAGGGTACCAAATCAGCCCCAGCATTTT
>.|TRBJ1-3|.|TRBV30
CAWSGVGDPSGNTIYF
TGTGCCTGGAGTGGGGTAGGAGATCCCTCTGGAAACACCATATATTTT
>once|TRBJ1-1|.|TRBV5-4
CASSLGRDTEAFF
TGTGCCAGCAGCTTGGGACGGGACACTGAAGCTTTCTTT
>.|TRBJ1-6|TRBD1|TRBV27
CASSSEAGGPPPLHF
TGTGCCAGCAGTTCGGAGGCAGGGGGACCGCCACCCCTCCACTTT
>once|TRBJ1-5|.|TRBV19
CAVSQGFNQPQHF
TGTGCCGTCTCGCAGGGATTCAATCAGCCCCAGCATTTT
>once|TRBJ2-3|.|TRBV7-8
CASSFGRQVRDTQYF
TGTGCCAGCAGCTTCGGAAGACAGGTTCGGGATACGCAGTATTTT
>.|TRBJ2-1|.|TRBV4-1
CASSQGGGRAYNEQFF
TGCGCCAGCAGCCAAGGAGGGGGACGGGCCTACAATGAGCAGTTCTTC
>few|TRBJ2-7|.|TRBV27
CASRPRDWISYEQYF
TGTGCCAGCCGTCCCCGGGACTGGATCTCCTACGAGCAGTACTTC
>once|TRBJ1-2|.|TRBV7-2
CASSLVLGDFYGYTF
TGTGCCAGCAGCTTAGTCCTAGGGGATTTTTATGGCTACACCTTC
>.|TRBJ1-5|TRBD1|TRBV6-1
CASSEARGIQPQHF
TGTGCCAGCAGTGAAGCCAGGGGGATACAGCCCCAGCATTTT
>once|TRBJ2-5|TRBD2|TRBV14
CASSRQRGSQETQYF
TGTGCCAGCAGCCGCCAGCGGGGGAGTCAAGAGACCCAGTACTTC
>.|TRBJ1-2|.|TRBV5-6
CASSLEGLTNYGYTF
TGTGCCAGCAGCTTGGAGGGGTTAACGAACTATGGCTACACCTTC
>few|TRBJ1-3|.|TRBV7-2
CASSLAPGGNTIYF
TGTGCCAGCAGCTTAGCGCCAGGGGGAAACACCATATATTTT
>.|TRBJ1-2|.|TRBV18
CASSPTRVYGYTF
TGTGCCAGCTCACCCACCAGGGTTTATGGCTACACCTTC
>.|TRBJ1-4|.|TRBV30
CAGTLTGFNEKLFF
TGTGCCGGGACTCTTACAGGGTTCAATGAAAAACTGTTTTTT
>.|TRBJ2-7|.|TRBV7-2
CASSLGQNSYEQYF
TGTGCCAGCAGCTTAGGACAAAACTCCTACGAGCAGTACTTC
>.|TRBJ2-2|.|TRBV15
CATSRGSGRHTGELFF
TGTGCCACCAGCAGAGGTTCAGGGAGGCACACCGGGGAGCTGTTTTTT
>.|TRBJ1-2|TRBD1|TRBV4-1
CASSQSTGTGGFPYGYTF
TGCGCCAGCAGCCAGAGTACCGGGACAGGGGGCTTCCCCTATGGCTACACCTTC